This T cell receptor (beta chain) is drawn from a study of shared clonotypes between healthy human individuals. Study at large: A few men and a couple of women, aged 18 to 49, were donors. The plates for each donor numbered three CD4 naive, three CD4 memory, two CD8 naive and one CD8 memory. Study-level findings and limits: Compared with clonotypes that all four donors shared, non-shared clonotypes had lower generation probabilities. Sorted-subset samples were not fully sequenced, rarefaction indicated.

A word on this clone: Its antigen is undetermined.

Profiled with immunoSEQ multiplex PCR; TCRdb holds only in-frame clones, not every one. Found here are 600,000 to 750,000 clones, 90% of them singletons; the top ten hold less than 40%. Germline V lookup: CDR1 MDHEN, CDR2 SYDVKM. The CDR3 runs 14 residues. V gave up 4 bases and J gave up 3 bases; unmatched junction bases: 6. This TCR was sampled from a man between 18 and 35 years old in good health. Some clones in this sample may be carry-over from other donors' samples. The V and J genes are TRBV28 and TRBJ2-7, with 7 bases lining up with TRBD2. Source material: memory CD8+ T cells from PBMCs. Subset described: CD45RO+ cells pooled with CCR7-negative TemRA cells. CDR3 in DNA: TGTGCCAGCAGTTCCCGGACTAGTCTCTACGAGCAGTACTTC. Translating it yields CASSSRTSLYEQYF.